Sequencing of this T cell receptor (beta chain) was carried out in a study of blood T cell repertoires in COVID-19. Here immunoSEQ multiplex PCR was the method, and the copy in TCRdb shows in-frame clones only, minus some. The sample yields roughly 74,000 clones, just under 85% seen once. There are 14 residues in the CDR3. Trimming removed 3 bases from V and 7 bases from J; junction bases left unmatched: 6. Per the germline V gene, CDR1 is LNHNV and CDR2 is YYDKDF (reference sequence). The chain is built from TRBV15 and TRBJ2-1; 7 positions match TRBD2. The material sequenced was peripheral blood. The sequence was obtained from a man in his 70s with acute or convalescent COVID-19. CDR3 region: CATSSGGGINEQFF. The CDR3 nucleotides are TGTGCCACCAGCAGTGGGGGGGGGATTAATGAGCAGTTCTTC.